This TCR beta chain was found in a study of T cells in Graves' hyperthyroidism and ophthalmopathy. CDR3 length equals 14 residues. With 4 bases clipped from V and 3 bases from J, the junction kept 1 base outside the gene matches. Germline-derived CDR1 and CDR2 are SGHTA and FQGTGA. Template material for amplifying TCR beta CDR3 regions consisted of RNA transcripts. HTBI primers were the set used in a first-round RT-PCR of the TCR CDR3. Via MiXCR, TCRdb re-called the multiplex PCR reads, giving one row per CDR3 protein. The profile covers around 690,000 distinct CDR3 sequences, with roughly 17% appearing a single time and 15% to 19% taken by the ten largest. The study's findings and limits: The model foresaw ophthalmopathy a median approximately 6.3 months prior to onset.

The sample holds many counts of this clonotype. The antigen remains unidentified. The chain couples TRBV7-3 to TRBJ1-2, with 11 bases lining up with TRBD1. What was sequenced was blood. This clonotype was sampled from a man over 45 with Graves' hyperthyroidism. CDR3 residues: CASSSGQGDYGYTF. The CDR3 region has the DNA TGTGCCAGCAGCTCGGGACAGGGGGACTATGGCTACACCTTC.